The rows below give T cell receptor beta chains drawn from one sample of a study of cytomegalovirus exposure and HLA in healthy donors. Profiled with immunoSEQ multiplex PCR; TCRdb holds only in-frame clones, not every one. This sample has roughly 180,000 clones, with 70% to 85% found just once. Source material: PBMCs. The receptors shown here come from a woman aged 60-70 years in good health and CMV-seropositive. Both conserved end residues are part of each CDR3. Each record gives: clone size, D gene, V gene, J gene, CDR3 protein, CDR3 DNA. A D gene is named only where the DNA matches it firmly. Only part of the rows carry a size: once, few, many, or a class if the clone is expanded.

once	NA	TRBV28	TRBJ1-5	CASTTQLRYQPQHF	TGTGCCAGCACTACCCAATTGCGGTATCAGCCCCAGCATTTT
NA	TRBD1	TRBV28	TRBJ2-7	CASSVTGVREQYF	TGTGCCAGCAGTGTTACAGGGGTGAGGGAGCAGTACTTC
NA	NA	TRBV4-2	TRBJ2-2	CASSQLQGGTGELFF	TGTGCCAGCAGCCAATTGCAGGGGGGAACCGGGGAGCTGTTTTTT
NA	TRBD1	TRBV16	TRBJ1-1	CASSSGQYTEAFF	TGTGCCAGCAGCTCGGGACAGTACACTGAAGCTTTCTTT
NA	TRBD1	TRBV2	TRBJ2-7	CASGERGTGDREQYF	TGTGCCAGCGGTGAACGCGGGACAGGGGATCGGGAGCAGTACTTC
NA	TRBD2	TRBV30	TRBJ2-1	CAWSVHPSGGGNEQFF	TGTGCCTGGAGTGTACATCCTAGCGGAGGTGGCAATGAGCAGTTCTTC
NA	TRBD2	TRBV7-9	TRBJ2-3	CASSLASLAATDTQYF	TGTGCCAGCAGCTTAGCCTCTCTAGCGGCCACAGATACGCAGTATTTT
NA	TRBD1	TRBV5-1	TRBJ1-1	CASSSRTGGGTEAFF	TGCGCCAGCAGCTCCAGGACAGGGGGGGGCACTGAAGCTTTCTTT
NA	TRBD2	TRBV5-1	TRBJ2-7	CASSRDGGEVDEQYF	TGCGCCAGCAGCCGGGACGGGGGGGAAGTAGACGAGCAGTACTTC
NA	TRBD1	TRBV28	TRBJ2-7	CASRGQGPSSEQYF	TGTGCCAGCAGGGGACAGGGGCCTTCGAGCGAGCAGTACTTC
NA	NA	TRBV5-1	TRBJ2-5	CASSLVPGEETQYF	TGCGCCAGCAGCTTGGTTCCAGGGGAGGAGACCCAGTACTTC